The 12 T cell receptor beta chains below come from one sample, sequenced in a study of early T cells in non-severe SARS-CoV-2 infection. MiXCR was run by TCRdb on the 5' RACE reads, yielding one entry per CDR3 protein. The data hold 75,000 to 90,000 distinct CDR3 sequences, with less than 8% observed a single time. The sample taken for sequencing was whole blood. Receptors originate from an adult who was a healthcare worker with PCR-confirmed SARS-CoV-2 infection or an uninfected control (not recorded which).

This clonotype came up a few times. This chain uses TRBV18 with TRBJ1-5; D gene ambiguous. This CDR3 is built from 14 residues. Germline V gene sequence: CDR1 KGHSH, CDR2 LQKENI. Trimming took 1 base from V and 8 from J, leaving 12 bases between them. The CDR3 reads CASSPQGYGEPQHF. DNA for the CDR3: TGTGCCAGCTCACCACAGGGATACGGGGAGCCCCAGCATTTT.

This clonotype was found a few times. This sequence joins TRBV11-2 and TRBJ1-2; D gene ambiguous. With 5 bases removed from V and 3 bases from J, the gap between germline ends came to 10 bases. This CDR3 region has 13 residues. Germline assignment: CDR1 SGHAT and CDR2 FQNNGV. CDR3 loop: CASSQDAYYGYTF. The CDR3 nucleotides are TGTGCCAGCAGCCAGGACGCCTACTATGGCTACACCTTC.

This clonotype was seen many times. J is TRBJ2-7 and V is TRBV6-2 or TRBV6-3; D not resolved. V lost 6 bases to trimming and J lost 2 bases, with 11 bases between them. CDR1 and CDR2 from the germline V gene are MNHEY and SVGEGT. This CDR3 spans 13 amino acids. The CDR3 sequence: CASSIGQAYEQYF. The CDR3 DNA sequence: TGTGCCAGCAGCATCGGGCAGGCCTACGAGCAGTACTTC.

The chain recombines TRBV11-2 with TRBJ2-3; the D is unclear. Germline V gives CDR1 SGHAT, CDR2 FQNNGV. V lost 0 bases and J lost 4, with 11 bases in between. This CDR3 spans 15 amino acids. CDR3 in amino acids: CASSLDRLVADTQYF. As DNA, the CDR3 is TGTGCCAGCAGCTTAGATCGTCTAGTGGCAGATACGCAGTATTTT.

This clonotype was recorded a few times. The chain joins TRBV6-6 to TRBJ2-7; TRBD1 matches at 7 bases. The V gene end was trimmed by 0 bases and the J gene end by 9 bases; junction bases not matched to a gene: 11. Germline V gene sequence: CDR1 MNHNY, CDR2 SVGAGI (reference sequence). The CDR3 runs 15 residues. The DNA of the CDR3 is TGTGCCAGCAGTTACTCTGGGCAGGGGGACCCCCCGCAGTACTTC. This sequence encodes CASSYSGQGDPPQYF.

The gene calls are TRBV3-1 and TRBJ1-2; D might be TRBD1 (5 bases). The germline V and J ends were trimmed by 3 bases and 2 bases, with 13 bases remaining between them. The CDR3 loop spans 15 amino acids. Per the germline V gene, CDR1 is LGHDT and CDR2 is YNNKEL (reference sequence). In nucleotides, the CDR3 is TGTGCCAGCAGCCACGAGGGACGGGAAAACTATGGCTACACCTTC. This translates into CASSHEGRENYGYTF.

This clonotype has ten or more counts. CDR3 in DNA: TGTGCCAGCAGCCAAGTCCACGAAGGGATCAGCACTGAAGCTTTCTTT. Protein: CASSQVHEGISTEAFF. The chain links TRBV14 to TRBJ1-1, with D hard to call. Germline V gives CDR1 SGHDN, CDR2 FVKESK. The V end lost 1 base, the J end lost 4 bases, and 16 bases lay between the germline ends. The CDR3 contains 16 residues.

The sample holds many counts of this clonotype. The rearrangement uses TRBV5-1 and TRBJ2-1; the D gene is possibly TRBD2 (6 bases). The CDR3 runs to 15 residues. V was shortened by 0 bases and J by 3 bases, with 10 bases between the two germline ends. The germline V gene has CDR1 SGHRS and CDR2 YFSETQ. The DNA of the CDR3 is TGCGCCAGCAGCTTGGTTAGCGGCTGCTACAATGAGCAGTTCTTC. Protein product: CASSLVSGCYNEQFF.

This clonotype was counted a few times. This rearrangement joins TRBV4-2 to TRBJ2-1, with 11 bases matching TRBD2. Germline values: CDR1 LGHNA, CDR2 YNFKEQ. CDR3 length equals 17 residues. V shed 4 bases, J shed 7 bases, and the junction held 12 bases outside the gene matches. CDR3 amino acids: CASSPNSLAGGKNEQFF. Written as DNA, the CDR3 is TGTGCCAGCAGCCCGAACTCGTTAGCGGGAGGGAAAAATGAGCAGTTCTTC.

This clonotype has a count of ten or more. CDR3 nucleotide sequence: TGTGCCAGCAGCCAAGAGATAGGGGATGAAAAACTGTTTTTT. Its translation: CASSQEIGDEKLFF. V and J are TRBV4-2 and TRBJ1-4; possible D gene TRBD1, 5 bases. Trimming removed 0 bases at V and 6 bases at J, with 8 bases between. CDR1 is LGHNA and CDR2 is YNFKEQ in the germline V gene. The CDR3 covers 14 residues.

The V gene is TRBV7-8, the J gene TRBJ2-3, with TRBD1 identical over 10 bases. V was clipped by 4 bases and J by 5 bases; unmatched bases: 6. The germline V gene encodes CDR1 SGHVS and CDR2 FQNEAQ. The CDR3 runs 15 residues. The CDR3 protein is CASSSQGQGLDTQYF. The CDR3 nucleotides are TGTGCCAGCAGCTCTCAGGGACAGGGGCTAGATACGCAGTATTTT. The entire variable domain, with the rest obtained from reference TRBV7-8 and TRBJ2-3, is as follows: GAGVSQSPRYKVAKRGQDVALRCDPISGHVSLFWYQQALGQGPEFLTYFQNEAQLDKSGLPSDRFFAERPEGSVSTLKIQRTQQEDSAVYLCASSSQGQGLDTQYFGPGTRLTVL.

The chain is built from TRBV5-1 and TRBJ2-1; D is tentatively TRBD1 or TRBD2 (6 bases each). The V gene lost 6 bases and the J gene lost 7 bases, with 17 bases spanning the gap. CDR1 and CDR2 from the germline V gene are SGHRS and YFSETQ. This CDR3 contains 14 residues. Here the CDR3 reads CASTGRGRGNEQFF. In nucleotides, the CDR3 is TGCGCCAGCACTGGCAGGGGACGGGGGAATGAGCAGTTCTTC.